Shown below are 10 T cell receptor beta chains from a single sample sequenced in a study of cytotoxic CD8 clonotypes in ibrutinib-treated CLL. The table came from immunoSEQ multiplex PCR; TCRdb's copy has only in-frame clones and leaves some out. The table includes 15,000 or so clones, roughly four fifths detected once. Sequencing was performed on PBMCs, taken before ibrutinib treatment. The source of these receptors is a human donor with chronic lymphocytic leukemia.

This chain connects TRBV11-2 to TRBJ2-7; no clear D gene. Looked up from germline, CDR1 is SGHAT and CDR2 is FQNNGV. This CDR3 is built from 14 residues. V was pared by 1 base and J by 2 bases, with 9 bases between. CDR3 sequence reads: CASSLGWQTYEQYF. The CDR3 region has the DNA TGTGCCAGCAGCTTAGGTTGGCAGACCTACGAGCAGTACTTC.

V usage is TRBV28 and J usage is TRBJ2-5; no clear D. V lost 6 bases and J 1 base, leaving 0 bases between the germline ends. CDR1 is MDHEN and CDR2 is SYDVKM in the germline V gene. The CDR3 runs 10 residues. As DNA, the CDR3 is TGTGCCAGCAGCCAAGAGACCCAGTACTTC. Translated: CASSQETQYF.

The chain has TRBV29-1 and TRBJ2-5; D call uncertain. Trimming shortened V by 2 bases and J by 5 bases, and 6 bases separated the two germline ends. Germline loops: CDR1 SQVTM, CDR2 ANQGSEA. CDR3 size: 11 residues. The CDR3 here is CSVESLETQYF. In DNA form, the CDR3 reads TGCAGCGTTGAATCGTTGGAGACCCAGTACTTC. Together with reference TRBV29-1 and TRBJ2-5, the CDR3 gives the full variable domain: SAVISQKPSRDICQRGTSLTIQCQVDSQVTMMFWYRQQPGQSLTLIATANQGSEATYESGFVIDKFPISRPNLTFSTLTVSNMSPEDSSIYLCSVESLETQYFGPGTRLLVL.

J is TRBJ2-1 and V is TRBV7-9; D gene ambiguous. This CDR3 spans 13 amino acids. The V end lost 5 bases, the J end lost 5 bases, and 10 bases lay between the germline ends. The germline CDR1 and CDR2 sequences are SEHNR and FQNEAQ (reference sequence). The CDR3 protein is CASSNYNDNEQFF. The CDR3 bases are TGTGCCAGCAGCAACTACAACGACAATGAGCAGTTCTTC.

The chain carries TRBV11-3 and TRBJ2-1; 8 nucleotides align to TRBD2. In germline, CDR1 is SGHNT, CDR2 YENEEA. The CDR3 is 16 residues long. With V trimmed by 5 bases and J by 8 bases, 14 bases remained unmatched. In DNA form, the CDR3 reads TGTGCCAGCAGCCTTGACGGGAGGGGGGGTGAGGATGAGCAGTTCTTC. The encoded protein is CASSLDGRGGEDEQFF. Together with reference TRBV11-3 and TRBJ2-1, the CDR3 gives the full variable domain: EAGVVQSPRYKIIEKKQPVAFWCNPISGHNTLYWYLQNLGQGPELLIRYENEEAVDDSQLPKDRFSAERLKGVDSTLKIQPAELGDSAVYLCASSLDGRGGEDEQFFGPGTRLTVL.

For this clone: The limits of the CDR3 on the DNA are not certain, so only TCRdb's listed CDR3 is given. V gene TRBV12-1 combines with J gene TRBJ1-2. TRBV12-1 is a pseudogene segment. The CDR3 spans 14 amino acids, including both terminal residues. CDR3 sequence: CASSFGDGAYGYTF.

The J gene is TRBJ2-2, the V gene TRBV5-1; TRBD1 aligns across 7 bases. Germline V gene sequence: CDR1 SGHRS, CDR2 YFSETQ. The CDR3 is 14 amino acids. Trimming at V came to 3 bases and at J to 4 bases, leaving 3 bases not matched to a gene. The CDR3 DNA reads as TGCGCCAGCAGCTCACAGGGGAGCACCGGGGAGCTGTTTTTT. The encoded protein is CASSSQGSTGELFF.

The V gene is TRBV6-6, the J gene TRBJ1-4, with TRBD1 identical over 10 bases. The CDR3 loop spans 14 amino acids. The V gene end was trimmed by 6 bases and the J gene end by 8 bases; junction bases not matched to a gene: 6. Germline-derived CDR1 and CDR2 are MNHNY and SVGAGI (reference sequence). This CDR3 reads CASSSGQGDEKLFF. The CDR3 DNA is TGTGCCAGCAGCTCCGGACAGGGGGACGAAAAACTGTTTTTT.

The chain carries TRBV11-3 and TRBJ1-1, with TRBD1 as a possible D gene (6 bases). The length of the CDR3 is 13 residues. Trimming took 3 bases from V and 6 from J, leaving 11 bases between them. Germline lookup yields CDR1 SGHNT and CDR2 YENEEA. The CDR3 DNA reads TGTGCCAGCAGCTTTTACCAGGGGTCTGAAGCTTTCTTT. This codes for CASSFYQGSEAFF.

This sequence joins TRBV5-1 and TRBJ1-1, with D unclear. The V and J ends lost 0 bases and 0 bases respectively, with 6 bases between them. The CDR3 has 14 residues. The germline V gene has CDR1 SGHRS and CDR2 YFSETQ. In DNA, the CDR3 is TGCGCCAGCAGCTTGGGACGGCTGAACACTGAAGCTTTCTTT. Translation: CASSLGRLNTEAFF.